Given below is one T cell receptor (beta chain) in context. V was clipped by 1 base and J by 2 bases, with 6 bases between them. Germline lookup yields CDR1 SNHLY and CDR2 FYNNEI. CDR3 size: 13 residues. Original processing methods: Reference gene primer amplification yielded estimated nucleated cell counts. Sequencing used immunoSEQ multiplex PCR; TCRdb keeps in-frame clones, though not all of them. V, J and clone size are taken as reported in that table, and D and trimming were inferred from the DNA itself. Of roughly 260,000 clones in the sample, 86% were seen once. The data stem from a study of blood T cell repertoires in COVID-19. Across the whole study: PBMCs, B-cell-depleted T cells, or T cells provided the cDNA or gDNA that made up the material.

J is TRBJ2-7 and V is TRBV2; the D gene is possibly TRBD1 (5 bases). Sequenced sample: peripheral blood. The clonotype was recovered from a man aged 35 to 55 who had recovered from COVID-19. CDR3 amino acids: CASSEGQTYEQYF. In nucleotides, the CDR3 is TGTGCCAGCAGTGAAGGACAGACCTACGAGCAGTACTTC.